These 15 T cell receptor beta chains were sequenced from one sample in a study of cytomegalovirus exposure and HLA in healthy donors (dated by TCRdb to the late 2010s). Libraries came from the immunoSEQ multiplex PCR assay. For the multiplex PCR, a mixture combining 60 forward primers for TCR Vbeta segments and 13 reverse primers for TCR Jbeta segments was used. The table was pulled from immuneACCESS by TCRdb, which kept in-frame rearrangements only. Such tables lose some clones; where checked, under half of the loss comes from unresolved V genes, and the rest has no known cause. In this sample the table shows 150,000 to 200,000 clones, roughly four fifths of which occur a single time. Around 3.1% of the sample rests with the top ten. Source material: PBMCs. The receptor set was obtained from a woman in her thirties or forties in good health and CMV-seronegative.

The chain carries TRBV28 and TRBJ2-1; D not resolved. This CDR3 has 15 residues. The V gene's germline CDR1 is MDHEN and CDR2 SYDVKM. V was cut by 6 bases and J by 5 bases, with 17 bases left in between. CDR3: CASSTVGAVHNEQFF. In DNA form, the CDR3 reads TGTGCCAGCAGCACCGTTGGAGCTGTACACAATGAGCAGTTCTTC.

V usage is TRBV9 and J usage is TRBJ2-1; D is undetermined. This CDR3 has 14 residues. V was trimmed by 0 bases and J by 8 bases, leaving 12 bases between them. The germline gives CDR1 SGDLS, CDR2 YYNGEE. CDR3 amino acids: CASSVGGVIDEQFF. CDR3 coding DNA: TGTGCCAGCAGCGTAGGAGGTGTCATTGATGAGCAGTTCTTC.

The chain links TRBV6-1 to TRBJ1-2; D not resolved. CDR3 length: 13 amino acids. Germline V gene lookup returns CDR1 MNHNS and CDR2 SASEGT. Trimming left V 1 base short and J 6 bases short, with 9 bases between. DNA of the CDR3: TGTGCCAGCAGTGAAGGCAACAGAGATGGCTACACCTTC. It specifies CASSEGNRDGYTF.

This clone was observed a handful of times. The rearrangement joins TRBV19 to TRBJ1-5; 8 positions match TRBD1. V shed 8 bases, J shed 6 bases, and the junction held 15 bases outside the gene matches. Germline CDR1 and CDR2: LNHDA and SQIVND (reference sequence). CDR3 length: 16 residues. CDR3 coding DNA: TGTGCCAGTGGGCAGGGGGCTGGATACGGGATTCAGCCCCAGCATTTT. Translation: CASGQGAGYGIQPQHF.

This clone was seen only a few times. The chain recombines TRBV4-1 with TRBJ2-1; 8 bases align to TRBD1. The CDR3 has 13 residues. Germline V gene sequence: CDR1 MGHRA, CDR2 YSYEKL. After removal of 6 bases from V and 6 bases from J, the junction contained 4 bases not matched to a gene. The CDR3 DNA reads as TGCGCCAGCAGTCACGGGACAGGCAATGAGCAGTTCTTC. Its protein product is CASSHGTGNEQFF.

The DNA for the CDR3 is TGTGCCAGCAGTGTAGACAACAGGGAGCTTGAAGCTTTCTTT. This sequence encodes CASSVDNRELEAFF. V gene TRBV27 combines with J gene TRBJ1-1; D may be TRBD1 (6 bases). This CDR3 has 14 amino acids. Germline CDR1 reads MNHEY; CDR2 reads SMNVEV (reference sequence). V lost 5 bases, J lost 7 bases, and 17 bases lay in between.

The sample holds one count of this clone. This CDR3 reads CASSLVTGGNTEAFF. CDR3 DNA sequence: TGCGCCAGCAGCTTGGTTACAGGGGGCAACACTGAAGCTTTCTTT. The chain couples TRBV5-1 to TRBJ1-1; TRBD1 aligns across 9 bases. The CDR3 is 15 amino acids. Looked up from germline, CDR1 is SGHRS and CDR2 is YFSETQ. V dropped 0 bases and J dropped 2; count of bases not matched to a gene: 2. Combining the CDR3 with reference TRBV5-1 and TRBJ1-1 gives the whole variable domain KAGVTQTPRYLIKTRGQQVTLSCSPISGHRSVSWYQQTPGQGLQFLFEYFSETQRNKGNFPGRFSGRQFSNSRSEMNVSTLELGDSALYLCASSLVTGGNTEAFFGQGTRLTVV.

The gene calls are TRBV5-1 and TRBJ2-7, with a possible D match to TRBD2 (6 bases). CDR3 length: 14 residues. V lost 0 bases and J lost 1, with 8 bases in between. From germline, CDR1 is SGHRS and CDR2 YFSETQ. This CDR3 reads CASSLVAESYEQYF. In nucleotides, the CDR3 is TGCGCCAGCAGCTTGGTAGCGGAGTCCTACGAGCAGTACTTC.

The chain employs TRBV4-2 and TRBJ1-2; tentative D call: TRBD1 (5 bases). V gave up 1 base and J gave up 5 bases, with 8 bases separating them. The CDR3 extends over 13 amino acids. Germline values: CDR1 LGHNA, CDR2 YNFKEQ. This CDR3 reads CASSQAREYGYTF. In DNA form, the CDR3 reads TGTGCCAGCAGCCAAGCCAGGGAATATGGCTACACCTTC.

This chain uses TRBV25-1 with TRBJ2-7, with 9 positions matching TRBD2. This CDR3 spans 16 amino acids. V dropped 1 base and J dropped 3; count of bases not matched to a gene: 7. Germline V gene lookup returns CDR1 MGHDK and CDR2 SYGVNS. Here the CDR3 DNA reads TGTGCCAGCAGTGAATTAAGGGCTAGCGGGGACTACGAGCAGTACTTC. Translation: CASSELRASGDYEQYF.

This clone occurred a few times. The chain has TRBV15 and TRBJ2-7; tentative D call: TRBD1 (6 bases). Looked up from germline, CDR1 is LNHNV and CDR2 is YYDKDF (reference sequence). This CDR3 contains 14 residues. With 0 bases removed from V and 6 bases from J, the gap between germline ends came to 12 bases. This chain's CDR3 is CATSRDGRQAEQYF. The CDR3 nucleotides read TGTGCCACCAGCAGAGATGGCCGACAGGCCGAGCAGTACTTC.

Note on this clone: Sequence at one end of the junction differs from germline and may be a read error. The same CDR3 also results from other DNA sequences found in this sample. This chain connects TRBV5-3 to TRBJ1-1; D uncertain. TRBV5-3 is designated an ORF whose function remains uncertain. The CDR3 has 11 amino acids. In DNA, the CDR3 is TGTGCCAGAAGCCCGTTCTCTGAGGCTTTCTTT. This translates into CARSPFSEAFF.

The gene calls are TRBV19 and TRBJ2-1, with 7 bases that match TRBD2. The ends lost 2 bases at V and 15 bases at J; junction bases unmatched: 10. This CDR3 spans 13 amino acids. The germline CDR1 and CDR2 sequences are LNHDA and SQIVND (reference sequence). The CDR3 DNA reads TGTGCCAGTAGTATACCCGGGACTAAATCTCGGTTCTTC. Amino acids: CASSIPGTKSRFF.

This chain joins TRBV6-1 and TRBJ2-7; D is ambiguous. Germline values: CDR1 MNHNS, CDR2 SASEGT. The V gene lost 6 bases and the J gene lost 4 bases, with 16 bases spanning the gap. The length of the CDR3 is 14 residues. The CDR3 region is CASRASALLYEQYF. In DNA form, the CDR3 reads TGTGCCAGCAGGGCTAGTGCCCTCCTTTACGAGCAGTACTTC.

The chain has TRBV10-3 and TRBJ2-3; D might be TRBD2 (6 bases). The V end was cut by 0 bases, the J end by 6 bases, with 10 bases between. This CDR3 comprises 14 residues. Germline-derived CDR1 and CDR2 are ENHRY and SYGVKD. Here the CDR3 reads CAISESGGMDTQYF. In DNA form, the CDR3 reads TGTGCCATCAGTGAGTCGGGAGGAATGGATACGCAGTATTTT.